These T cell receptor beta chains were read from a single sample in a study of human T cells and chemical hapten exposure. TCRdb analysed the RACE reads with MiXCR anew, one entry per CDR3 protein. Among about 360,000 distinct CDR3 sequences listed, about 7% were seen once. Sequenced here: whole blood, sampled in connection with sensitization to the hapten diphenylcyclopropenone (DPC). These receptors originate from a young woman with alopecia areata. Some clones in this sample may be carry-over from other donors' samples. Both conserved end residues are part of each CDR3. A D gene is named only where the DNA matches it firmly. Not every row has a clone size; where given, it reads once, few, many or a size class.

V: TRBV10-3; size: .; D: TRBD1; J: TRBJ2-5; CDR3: CAISESTGEETQYF; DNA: TGTGCCATCAGTGAGTCGACAGGGGAAGAGACCCAGTACTTC
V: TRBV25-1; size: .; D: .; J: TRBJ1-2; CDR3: CASTTEDGYNGYTF; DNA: TGTGCCAGCACAACCGAGGACGGTTATAATGGCTACACCTTC
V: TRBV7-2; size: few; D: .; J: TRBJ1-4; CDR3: CASSLDSSFYEKLFF; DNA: TGTGCCAGCAGCTTAGATTCGAGTTTCTATGAAAAACTGTTTTTT
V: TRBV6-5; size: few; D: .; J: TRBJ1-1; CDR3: CASSYGQGIRAFF; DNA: TGTGCCAGCAGTTACGGTCAGGGAATACGAGCTTTCTTT
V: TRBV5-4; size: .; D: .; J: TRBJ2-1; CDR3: CASSSGSTTSYNEQFF; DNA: TGTGCCAGCAGCTCCGGGTCCACCACCTCCTACAATGAGCAGTTCTTC
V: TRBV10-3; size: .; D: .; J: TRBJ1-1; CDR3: CAISERGDTEAFF; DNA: TGTGCCATCAGTGAGCGGGGGGACACTGAAGCTTTCTTT
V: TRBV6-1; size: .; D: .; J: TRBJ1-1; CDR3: CASSEEEGLNTEAFF; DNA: TGTGCCAGCAGTGAAGAGGAGGGATTGAACACTGAAGCTTTCTTT
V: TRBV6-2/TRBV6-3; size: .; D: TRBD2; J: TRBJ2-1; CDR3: CASSFLSGGDYNEQFF; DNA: TGTGCCAGCAGTTTCCTAAGCGGGGGGGACTACAATGAGCAGTTCTTC
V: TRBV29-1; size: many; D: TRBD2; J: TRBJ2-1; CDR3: CSVEGSGGVYYNEQFF; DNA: TGCAGCGTTGAAGGTAGCGGGGGGGTTTACTACAATGAGCAGTTCTTC
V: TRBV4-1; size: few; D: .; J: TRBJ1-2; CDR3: CASSLQWGGLDYGYTF; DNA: TGCGCCAGCAGCCTCCAGTGGGGCGGACTGGACTATGGCTACACCTTC
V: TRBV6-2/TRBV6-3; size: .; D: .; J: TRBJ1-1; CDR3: CASRPDSHTEAFF; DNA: TGTGCCAGCAGGCCCGACAGCCACACTGAAGCTTTCTTT
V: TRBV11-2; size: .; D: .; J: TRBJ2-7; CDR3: CASSLDSRVHVEQYF; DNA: TGTGCCAGCAGCTTAGATAGCCGCGTCCACGTCGAGCAGTACTTC
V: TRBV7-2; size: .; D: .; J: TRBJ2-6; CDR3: CASSSGPPGANVLTF; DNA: TGTGCCAGCAGCTCGGGACCCCCTGGGGCCAACGTCCTGACTTTC
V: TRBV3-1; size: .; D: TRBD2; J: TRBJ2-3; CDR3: CASSQEAGGGTDTQYF; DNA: TGTGCCAGCAGCCAAGAGGCGGGGGGCGGCACAGATACGCAGTATTTT
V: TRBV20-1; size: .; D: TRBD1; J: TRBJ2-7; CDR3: CSARSLGTGEAYEQYF; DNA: TGCAGTGCTAGGTCCCTAGGGACAGGGGAAGCCTACGAGCAGTACTTC
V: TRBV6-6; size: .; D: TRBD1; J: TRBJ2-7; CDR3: CASRDGTGVYEQYF; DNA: TGTGCCAGCAGGGACGGGACAGGGGTGTACGAGCAGTACTTC
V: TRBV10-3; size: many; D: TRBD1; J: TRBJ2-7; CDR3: CAISGQGDEQYF; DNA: TGTGCCATCAGTGGGCAGGGGGACGAGCAGTACTTC
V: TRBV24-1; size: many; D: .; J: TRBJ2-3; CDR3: CATSDWPGTSTDTQYF; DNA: TGTGCCACCAGTGATTGGCCGGGTACTAGCACAGATACGCAGTATTTT
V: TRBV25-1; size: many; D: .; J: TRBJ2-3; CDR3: CASSDNPLTDTQYF; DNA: TGTGCCAGCAGTGATAACCCCCTCACAGATACGCAGTATTTT
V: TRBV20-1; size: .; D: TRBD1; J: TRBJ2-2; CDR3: CSARSGQGPTGELFF; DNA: TGCAGTGCTAGATCAGGACAGGGCCCCACCGGGGAGCTGTTTTTT
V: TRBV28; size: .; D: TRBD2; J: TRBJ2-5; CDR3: CASSLFGGGQETQYF; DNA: TGTGCCAGCAGTTTATTTGGCGGGGGCCAAGAGACCCAGTACTTC
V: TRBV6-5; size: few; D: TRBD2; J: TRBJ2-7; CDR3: CASSKRLAGTLSHEQYF; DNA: TGTGCCAGCAGTAAAAGACTAGCGGGAACCCTTAGCCACGAGCAGTACTTC
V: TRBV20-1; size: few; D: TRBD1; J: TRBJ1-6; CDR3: CSARQGARRNSPLHF; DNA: TGCAGTGCGAGACAGGGGGCGCGGCGGAATTCACCCCTCCACTTT
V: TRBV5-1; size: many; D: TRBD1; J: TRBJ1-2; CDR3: CASSWGTGSNYGYTF; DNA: TGCGCCAGCAGCTGGGGGACAGGGAGCAACTATGGCTACACCTTC
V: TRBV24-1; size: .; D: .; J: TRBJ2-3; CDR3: CATSDSRLGAQYF; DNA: TGTGCCACCAGTGATTCACGGCTAGGCGCGCAGTATTTT
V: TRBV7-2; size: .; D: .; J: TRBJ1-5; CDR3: CASSLERLGQPQHF; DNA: TGTGCCAGCAGCTTAGAAAGATTGGGTCAGCCCCAGCATTTT
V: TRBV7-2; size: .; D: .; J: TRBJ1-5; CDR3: CASSLEMWTNQPQHF; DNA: TGTGCCAGCAGCTTAGAAATGTGGACCAATCAGCCCCAGCATTTT
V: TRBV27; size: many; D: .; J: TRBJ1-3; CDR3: CASSPIGSYRVCGNTIYF; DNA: TGTGCCAGCAGCCCGATCGGGTCTTACAGGGTGTGTGGAAACACCATATATTTT
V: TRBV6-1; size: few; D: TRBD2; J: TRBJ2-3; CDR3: CASRNNRAGGAPHTQYF; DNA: TGTGCCAGCAGGAATAACAGGGCCGGGGGGGCCCCTCATACGCAGTATTTT
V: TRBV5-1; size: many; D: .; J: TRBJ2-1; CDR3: CASSLAVSLYNEQFF; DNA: TGCGCCAGCAGCTTGGCTGTCAGTCTCTACAATGAGCAGTTCTTC
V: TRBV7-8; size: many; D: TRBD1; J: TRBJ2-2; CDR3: CASSSRGTARAGELFF; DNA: TGTGCCAGCAGCTCCAGAGGGACAGCTAGGGCCGGGGAGCTGTTTTTT
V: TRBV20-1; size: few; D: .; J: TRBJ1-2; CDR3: CSAPLGYGYTF; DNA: TGCAGTGCCCCTCTCGGCTATGGCTACACCTTC
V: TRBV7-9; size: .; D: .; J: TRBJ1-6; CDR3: CASSWGDSPLHF; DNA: TGTGCCAGCAGCTGGGGGGATTCACCCCTCCACTTT
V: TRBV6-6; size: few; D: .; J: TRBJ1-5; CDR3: CASSYRGEQPQHF; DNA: TGTGCCAGCAGTTACAGGGGAGAACAGCCCCAGCATTTT
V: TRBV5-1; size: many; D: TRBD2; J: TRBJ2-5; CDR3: CASSGSTSGVLETQYF; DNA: TGCGCCAGCAGCGGATCGACTAGCGGGGTTTTGGAGACCCAGTACTTC
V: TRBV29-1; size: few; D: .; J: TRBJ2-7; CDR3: CSTTTGGQQYF; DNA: TGCAGTACGACGACCGGGGGGCAGCAGTACTTC
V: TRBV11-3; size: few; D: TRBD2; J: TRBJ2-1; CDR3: CASSSNPGTSGGIYNEQFF; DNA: TGTGCCAGCAGCTCTAATCCCGGGACTAGCGGGGGGATTTACAATGAGCAGTTCTTC
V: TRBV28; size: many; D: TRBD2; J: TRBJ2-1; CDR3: CASRPGLAYRPEQFF; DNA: TGTGCCAGCAGACCGGGACTAGCTTACCGTCCAGAGCAGTTCTTC
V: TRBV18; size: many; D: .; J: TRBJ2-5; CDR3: CASSLSGVQETQYF; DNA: TGTGCCAGCTCCCTATCCGGGGTCCAAGAGACCCAGTACTTC
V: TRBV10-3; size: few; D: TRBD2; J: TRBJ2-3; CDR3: CAISESGRAAGGADTQYF; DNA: TGTGCCATCAGTGAGAGTGGGCGTGCGGCGGGGGGCGCAGATACGCAGTATTTT